Shown below are 3 T cell receptor beta chains from a single sample sequenced in a study of OX40 agonist ivuxolimab in advanced cancers. Here immunoSEQ multiplex PCR was the method, and the copy in TCRdb shows in-frame clones only, minus some. The table shows roughly 80,000 clones, with 80% to 90% occurring only once. This sample comprised CD4+ or CD8+ T cells sorted from blood, obtained in a trial of the OX40 agonist ivuxolimab. These receptor sequences come from an adult with an advanced solid tumor such as melanoma, head and neck, liver or kidney cancer.

This clone was counted once. The chain joins TRBV11-3 to TRBJ1-1, with D unresolved. The CDR3 consists of 14 residues. Germline lookup yields CDR1 SGHNT and CDR2 YENEEA. V lost 3 bases to trimming and J lost 7 bases, with 15 bases between them. CDR3 in DNA: TGTGCCAGCAGCTTGGGGTTAGGTGCCGTTGAAGCTTTCTTT. It encodes CASSLGLGAVEAFF.

The count of this clone is one. The rearrangement uses TRBV7-8 and TRBJ1-1; 7 bases map to TRBD1. The CDR3 totals 14 residues. The germline V gene has CDR1 SGHVS and CDR2 FQNEAQ. V was pared by 1 base and J by 1 base, with 0 bases of the junction left unmatched. CDR3 bases: TGTGCCAGCAGCTTAGGGGACAGGAACACTGAAGCTTTCTTT. The encoded protein is CASSLGDRNTEAFF.

The chain joins TRBV6-1 to TRBJ1-2, with 9 bases fitting TRBD1. The germline CDR1 and CDR2 sequences are MNHNS and SASEGT. V shed 9 bases, J shed 2 bases, and the junction held 7 bases outside the gene matches. This CDR3 is 14 amino acids long. CDR3 DNA: TGTGCCAGTACAAACAGGGGGCTCAACTATGGCTACACCTTC. Translating gives CASTNRGLNYGYTF.